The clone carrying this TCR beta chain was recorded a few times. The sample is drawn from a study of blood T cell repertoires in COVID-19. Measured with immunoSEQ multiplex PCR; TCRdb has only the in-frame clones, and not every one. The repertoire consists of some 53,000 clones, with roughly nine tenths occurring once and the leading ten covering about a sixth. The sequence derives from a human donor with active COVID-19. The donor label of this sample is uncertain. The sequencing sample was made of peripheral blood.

CDR3 bases: TGTGCCAGCAGCTTAGCGTCGGGGGCCAACGTCCTGACTTTC. Protein product: CASSLASGANVLTF. The V and J genes are TRBV7-9 and TRBJ2-6; D not resolved. The CDR3 consists of 14 residues. CDR1 and CDR2 (germline): SEHNR, FQNEAQ (reference sequence). Between the trimmed V and J ends, which lost 0 bases and 4 bases, there was a span of 4 bases.